This entry features one TCR beta chain sequence. Looked up from germline, CDR1 is SGHTA and CDR2 is FQGNSA. The CDR3 spans 12 residues. With 5 bases removed from V and 3 bases from J, the gap between germline ends came to 7 bases. Genomic DNA of each subset was evenly split across several immunoSEQ plates. Using immunoSEQ multiplex PCR, the repertoire was profiled, and TCRdb retains in-frame clones only, with some absent. Among approximately 1,500,000 clones listed, roughly 96% were seen once. This entry belongs to a study of shared clonotypes between healthy human individuals. Study-level information: Donors had three CD4 naive, three CD4 memory, two CD8 naive and one CD8 memory plate apiece.

This chain joins TRBV7-2 and TRBJ2-5; D is ambiguous. Input material: naive CD4+ T cells sorted from blood. The subset is: CD45RA+ positively selected. The TCR was taken from a man aged 25-45 years in good health. The CDR3 nucleotides are TGTGCCAGCAGCCCCAGAGAAGAGACCCAGTACTTC. This gives the protein CASSPREETQYF.